This is a list of T cell receptor beta chains from one sample in a study of blood T cells in healthy people across ages. TCRdb re-analysed the 5' RACE reads in MiXCR, keeping a single row per CDR3 protein. The repertoire consists of about 720,000 distinct CDR3 sequences, with 25% occurring once and the leading ten covering around 3.6%. In addition, the sample was reused for a study of T cells of mothers and their children.

Sequenced input: blood. These receptors all come from a boy aged 10-17 years in good health. CDR3s include the opening cysteine and the closing phenylalanine or tryptophan. Each record gives: V gene, clone size, D gene, J gene, CDR3 protein, CDR3 DNA. A D gene is named only where the DNA matches it firmly. Size is omitted from some rows. Given values are once, few, many or a class for expanded clones.

TRBV5-1	-	-	TRBJ1-4	CASSLRPGGSPSYEKLFF	TGCGCCAGCAGCTTACGGCCGGGGGGGTCACCGTCATATGAAAAACTGTTTTTT
TRBV20-1	few	TRBD2	TRBJ2-3	CSARASGFSGGTQYF	TGCAGTGCTAGGGCCAGCGGTTTCTCGGGGGGTACGCAGTATTTT
TRBV20-1	-	-	TRBJ2-1	CSASKGNNEQFF	TGCAGTGCTAGTAAGGGGAACAATGAGCAGTTCTTC
TRBV13	few	TRBD1	TRBJ2-3	CASSQRDSASTDTQYF	TGTGCCAGCAGCCAACGGGACAGCGCTAGCACAGATACGCAGTATTTT
TRBV4-3	-	TRBD2	TRBJ2-1	CASSQDRDGGVINEQFF	TGCGCCAGCAGCCAAGATCGTGACGGGGGGGTTATTAATGAGCAGTTCTTC
TRBV6-2/TRBV6-3	few	-	TRBJ2-7	CASSPDLNYEQYF	TGTGCCAGCTCTCCTGACCTAAACTACGAGCAGTACTTC
TRBV6-1	-	-	TRBJ2-7	CASSDPQQGSEQYF	TGTGCCAGCAGTGACCCTCAACAGGGATCCGAGCAGTACTTC
TRBV29-1	few	-	TRBJ1-2	CSVVTDPYGYTF	TGCAGCGTTGTTACGGACCCCTATGGCTACACCTTC
TRBV5-1	many	TRBD1	TRBJ2-7	CASSPWTGGSYEQYF	TGTGCCAGCAGCCCCTGGACAGGCGGCTCCTACGAGCAGTACTTC
TRBV7-8	few	-	TRBJ2-2	CASSQFAPGELFF	TGTGCCAGCAGCCAGTTCGCCCCCGGGGAGCTGTTTTTT
TRBV9	-	TRBD2	TRBJ2-2	CASSLAERGSTGELFF	TGTGCCAGCAGCCTGGCGGAGCGGGGATCCACCGGGGAGCTGTTTTTT
TRBV7-2	few	TRBD1	TRBJ1-2	CASSPTLPTGRGYGYTF	TGTGCCAGCAGTCCCACCCTTCCGACAGGGAGAGGATATGGCTACACCTTC
TRBV6-2/TRBV6-3	-	-	TRBJ1-4	CASRRESREKLFF	TGTGCCAGCAGGAGGGAATCTCGAGAAAAACTGTTTTTT
TRBV5-1	once	-	TRBJ2-7	CASSFDGIGYEQYF	TGCGCCAGCAGCTTCGACGGGATTGGCTACGAGCAGTACTTC
TRBV4-2	few	-	TRBJ1-1	CASSGGSTEAFF	TGTGCCAGCAGCGGGGGTTCCACTGAAGCTTTCTTT
TRBV18	few	-	TRBJ1-4	CASSPPAGAEKLFF	TGTGCCAGCTCACCGCCGGCGGGGGCTGAAAAACTGTTTTTT
TRBV4-3	few	TRBD1	TRBJ2-7	CASSQDSGGGYEQYF	TGCGCCAGCAGCCAAGATTCAGGGGGCGGATACGAGCAGTACTTC
TRBV15	-	TRBD1	TRBJ2-5	CATGKGGLETQYF	TGTGCCACTGGGAAAGGGGGCTTGGAGACCCAGTACTTC
TRBV20-1	-	-	TRBJ2-3	CSASMPTDFTDTQYF	TGCAGTGCTAGTATGCCGACCGACTTCACAGATACGCAGTATTTT
TRBV20-1	few	TRBD1	TRBJ1-1	CSARETGQGPTEAFF	TGCAGTGCTCGAGAGACCGGACAGGGACCCACTGAAGCTTTCTTT
TRBV29-1	-	TRBD2	TRBJ2-5	CSVVLAGGETQYF	TGCAGCGTAGTACTAGCGGGGGGTGAGACCCAGTACTTC
TRBV6-6	few	-	TRBJ1-4	CASSYSTGNEKLFF	TGTGCCAGCAGTTACTCAACAGGGAACGAAAAACTGTTTTTT
TRBV19	-	TRBD2	TRBJ2-1	CASSLPGGWQFF	TGTGCCAGTAGCCTACCCGGGGGGTGGCAGTTCTTC
TRBV7-2	many	TRBD1	TRBJ1-2	CASSARDRGVGYTF	TGTGCCAGCAGCGCCCGCGACAGGGGGGTCGGCTACACCTTC
TRBV24-1	many	-	TRBJ2-1	CATSALDYNEQFF	TGTGCCACCAGTGCCCTGGACTACAATGAGCAGTTCTTC
TRBV3-1	few	-	TRBJ2-7	CASSAPEGTYEQYF	TGTGCCAGCAGCGCCCCCGAGGGAACCTACGAGCAGTACTTT
TRBV5-1	-	-	TRBJ2-1	CASSFGGDWAYNEQFF	TGCGCCAGCAGTTTTGGAGGGGACTGGGCCTACAATGAGCAGTTCTTC
TRBV29-1	-	-	TRBJ2-7	CSVLTVSSYEQYF	TGCAGCGTGCTGACAGTTAGCTCCTACGAGCAGTACTTC
TRBV30	-	-	TRBJ1-1	CAWSVPGTPLLFF	TGTGCCTGGAGTGTACCGGGGACTCCCCTACTTTTCTTT
TRBV11-2	-	-	TRBJ2-3	CASTPGLTDPQYF	TGTGCCAGCACCCCTGGACTCACAGATCCGCAGTATTTT
TRBV20-1	few	-	TRBJ2-5	CSAHGHMEETQYF	TGCAGTGCCCATGGACATATGGAAGAGACCCAGTACTTC
TRBV7-9	-	-	TRBJ2-6	CASSINPIETSGANVLTF	TGTGCCAGCAGCATAAACCCCATTGAGACGTCTGGGGCCAACGTCCTGACTTTC
TRBV4-3	few	-	TRBJ2-7	CASSQDGSGGGDSYEQYF	TGCGCCAGCAGCCAAGATGGGTCTGGCGGGGGCGACTCCTACGAGCAGTACTTC
TRBV28	-	TRBD2	TRBJ2-1	CASSSRTSGGPNEQFF	TGTGCCAGCAGTTCTCGGACTAGCGGGGGTCCAAATGAGCAGTTCTTC
TRBV4-3	few	TRBD1	TRBJ2-1	CASSQDGTGNTPLYNEQFF	TGCGCCAGCAGCCAAGATGGGACAGGGAACACGCCCCTCTACAATGAGCAGTTCTTC